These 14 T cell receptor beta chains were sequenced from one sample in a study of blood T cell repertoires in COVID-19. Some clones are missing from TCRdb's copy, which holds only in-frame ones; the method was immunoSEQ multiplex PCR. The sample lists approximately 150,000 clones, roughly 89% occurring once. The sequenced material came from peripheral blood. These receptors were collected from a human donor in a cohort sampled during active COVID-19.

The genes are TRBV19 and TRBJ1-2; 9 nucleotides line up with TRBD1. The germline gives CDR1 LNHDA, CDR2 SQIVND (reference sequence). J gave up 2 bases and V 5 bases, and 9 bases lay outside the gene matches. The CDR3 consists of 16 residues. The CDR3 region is CASSWGQGVRNYGYTF. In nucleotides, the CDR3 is TGTGCCAGTAGTTGGGGACAGGGAGTGCGCAACTATGGCTACACCTTC.

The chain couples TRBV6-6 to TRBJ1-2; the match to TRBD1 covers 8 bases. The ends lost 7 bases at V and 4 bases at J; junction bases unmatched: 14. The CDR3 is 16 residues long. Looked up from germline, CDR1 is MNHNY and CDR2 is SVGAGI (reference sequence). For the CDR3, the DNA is TGTGCCAGCACCCGTAAGACAGGGGACGGGAGCTATGGCTACACCTTC. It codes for CASTRKTGDGSYGYTF.

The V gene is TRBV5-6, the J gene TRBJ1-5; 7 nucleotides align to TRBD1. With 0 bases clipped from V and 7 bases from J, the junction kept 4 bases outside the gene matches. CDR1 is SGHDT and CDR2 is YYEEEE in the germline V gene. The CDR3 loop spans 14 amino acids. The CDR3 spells CASSLGQGRQPQHF. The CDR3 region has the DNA TGTGCCAGCAGCTTGGGACAGGGCAGGCAGCCCCAGCATTTT.

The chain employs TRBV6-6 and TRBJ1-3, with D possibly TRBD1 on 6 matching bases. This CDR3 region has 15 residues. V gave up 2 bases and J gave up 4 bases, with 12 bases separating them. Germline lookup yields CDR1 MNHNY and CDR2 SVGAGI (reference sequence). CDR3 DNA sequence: TGTGCCAGCAGTTACCTACAGGGCGCCGGAAACACCATATATTTT. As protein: CASSYLQGAGNTIYF.

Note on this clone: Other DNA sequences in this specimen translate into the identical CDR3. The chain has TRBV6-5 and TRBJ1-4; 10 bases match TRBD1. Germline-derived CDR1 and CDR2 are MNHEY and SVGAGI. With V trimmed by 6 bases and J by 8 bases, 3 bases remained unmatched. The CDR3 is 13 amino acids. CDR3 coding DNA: TGTGCCAGCAGGGGACAGGGGCGGGAAAAACTGTTTTTT. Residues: CASRGQGREKLFF.

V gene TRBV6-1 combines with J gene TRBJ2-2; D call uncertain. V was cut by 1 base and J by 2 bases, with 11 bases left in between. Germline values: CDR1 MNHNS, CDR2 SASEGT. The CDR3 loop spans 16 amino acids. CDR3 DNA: TGTGCCAGCAGTGAAGTCGTTAGTTTCAACACCGGGGAGCTGTTTTTT. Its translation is CASSEVVSFNTGELFF.

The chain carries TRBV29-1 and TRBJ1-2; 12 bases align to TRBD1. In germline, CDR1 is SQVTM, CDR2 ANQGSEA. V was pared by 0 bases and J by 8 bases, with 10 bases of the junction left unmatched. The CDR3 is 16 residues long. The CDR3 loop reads CSVEDPGTGGSEGYTF. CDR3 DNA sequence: TGCAGCGTTGAAGACCCTGGGACAGGGGGCTCTGAGGGCTACACCTTC. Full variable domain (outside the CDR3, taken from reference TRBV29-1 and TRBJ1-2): SAVISQKPSRDICQRGTSLTIQCQVDSQVTMMFWYRQQPGQSLTLIATANQGSEATYESGFVIDKFPISRPNLTFSTLTVSNMSPEDSSIYLCSVEDPGTGGSEGYTFGSGTRLTVV.

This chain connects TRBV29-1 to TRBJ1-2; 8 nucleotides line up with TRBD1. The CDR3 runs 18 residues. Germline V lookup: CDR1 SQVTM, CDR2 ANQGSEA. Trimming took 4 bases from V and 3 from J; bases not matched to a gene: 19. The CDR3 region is CSVAPTRDRGVRDYGYTF. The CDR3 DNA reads TGCAGCGTTGCCCCAACGCGAGACAGGGGTGTGAGGGACTATGGCTACACCTTC.

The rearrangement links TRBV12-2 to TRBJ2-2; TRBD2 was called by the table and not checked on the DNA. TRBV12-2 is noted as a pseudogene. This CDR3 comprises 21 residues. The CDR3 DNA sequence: TGTGCAAGTCGCTTAAGCCCGGGACCTTCAGACAGCGGGTCGAACACCGGGGAGCTGTTTTTT. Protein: CASRLSPGPSDSGSNTGELFF.

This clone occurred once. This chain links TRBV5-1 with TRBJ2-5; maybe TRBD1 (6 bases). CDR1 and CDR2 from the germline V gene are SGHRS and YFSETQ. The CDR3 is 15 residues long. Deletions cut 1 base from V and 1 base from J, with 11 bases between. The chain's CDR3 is CASSLITGSQETQYF. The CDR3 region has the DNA TGCGCCAGCAGCTTGATAACAGGGTCCCAAGAGACCCAGTACTTC.

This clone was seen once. This CDR3 is CASSYGTGLSYEQYF. The DNA of the CDR3 is TGTGCCAGCAGCTATGGGACAGGGTTGTCCTACGAGCAGTACTTC. The rearrangement links TRBV13 to TRBJ2-7; TRBD1 agrees at 9 bases. This CDR3 comprises 15 residues. V lost 4 bases, J lost 1 base, and 5 bases stayed unmatched. From germline, CDR1 is PRHDT and CDR2 FYEKMQ (reference sequence).

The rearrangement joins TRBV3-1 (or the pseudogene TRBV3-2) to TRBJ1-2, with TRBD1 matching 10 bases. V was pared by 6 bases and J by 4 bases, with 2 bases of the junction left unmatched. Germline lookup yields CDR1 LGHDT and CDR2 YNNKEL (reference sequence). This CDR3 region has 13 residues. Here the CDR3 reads CASSRTGGYGYTF. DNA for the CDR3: TGTGCCAGCAGTCGGACAGGGGGCTATGGCTACACCTTC.

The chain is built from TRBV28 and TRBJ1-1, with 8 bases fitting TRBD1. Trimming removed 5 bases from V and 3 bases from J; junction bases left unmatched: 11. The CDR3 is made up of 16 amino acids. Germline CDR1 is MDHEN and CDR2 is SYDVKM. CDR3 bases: TGTGCCAGCAGTCCCCGACAGGGGCGACGGGACACTGAAGCTTTCTTT. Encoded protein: CASSPRQGRRDTEAFF.

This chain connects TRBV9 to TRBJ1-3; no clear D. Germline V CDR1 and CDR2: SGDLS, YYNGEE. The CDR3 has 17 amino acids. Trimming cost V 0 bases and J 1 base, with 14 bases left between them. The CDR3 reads CASSVDMASVSGNTIYF. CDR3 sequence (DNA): TGTGCCAGCAGCGTAGATATGGCTTCAGTGTCTGGAAACACCATATATTTT.